A selection of T cell receptor beta chains follows, all from one sample in a study of blood T cell repertoires in COVID-19. TCRdb's table, derived via immunoSEQ multiplex PCR, lists solely in-frame clones and lacks some. The data contain some 150,000 clones, around 80% of them singletons. Sequences were obtained from PBMCs or T cells enriched from blood (not recorded which). These receptors were taken from a woman aged 45 to 65 who had recovered from COVID-19. The CDR3 runs from the conserved cysteine through the conserved F or W. Expanded clones are given a class, and other clones once, few, many or no size at all.

abundance	v_gene	j_gene	CDR3aa
.	TRBV6-5	TRBJ2-7	CASRSPGTSSYEQYF
medium-sized	TRBV6-5	TRBJ1-6	CASRGGTVNSPLHF
.	TRBV6-5	TRBJ2-3	CASSPHRGDTQYF
.	TRBV12-3/TRBV12-4	TRBJ2-7	CATSRQNAYEQYF
.	TRBV4-1	TRBJ1-2	CASSQGDIYGYTF
.	TRBV27	TRBJ1-2	CASSIYRGRGYTF
.	TRBV6-5	TRBJ2-5	CASTRAGYQETQYF
.	TRBV7-9	TRBJ1-1	CASSGGTGLAEAFF
.	TRBV6-1	TRBJ1-6	CASSELQPGQDLSPLHF
.	TRBV24-1	TRBJ2-5	CATSDLTGTSVETQYF
.	TRBV18	TRBJ2-1	CASSPGAQGRDEQFF
.	TRBV11-1	TRBJ2-1	CASRDYKGVENEQFF
.	TRBV10-3	TRBJ1-4	CAISETGGRDEKLFF
few	TRBV4-2	TRBJ2-3	CASRRYSGRTDTQYF
.	TRBV3-1/TRBV3-2	TRBJ2-2	CASSPDEWGRNTGELFF
.	TRBV7-6	TRBJ2-2	CASSLVGFGELFF
.	TRBV3-1/TRBV3-2	TRBJ1-2	CASSQGGGSGYTF
.	TRBV18	TRBJ1-4	CASSPEDAEKLFF
.	TRBV20-1	TRBJ1-4	CSAPRWEKLFF
few	TRBV28	TRBJ1-2	CASSLGGNYYGYTF
few	TRBV19	TRBJ2-7	CASSIGTGPYEQYF
.	TRBV27	TRBJ1-1	CASYKAGNTEAFF
.	TRBV27	TRBJ1-1	CASSSPPTGKPSQNTEAFF
.	TRBV5-1	TRBJ1-5	CASSIGQGRSQPQHF
.	TRBV30	TRBJ1-3	CAWSVRWGDLGNTIYF
.	TRBV15	TRBJ1-5	CATSRVEKAQHF